Listed here is a single T cell receptor (beta chain). The CDR3 length is 12 residues. Germline CDR1 and CDR2: SGHRS and YFSETQ. V lost 8 bases and J lost 3, with 12 bases in between. These data belong to a study of blood T cell repertoires in COVID-19. Per the original methods: Amplifying reference gene primers gave estimates of nucleated cell counts. The data were produced by immunoSEQ multiplex PCR, yet TCRdb's version contains in-frame clones alone and is incomplete. That table furnishes V, J and clone size, whereas the DNA furnished D and trimming. This sample carries about 67,000 clones, around 90% of them seen once, and the ten largest clones take 19%.

The chain is built from TRBV5-1 and TRBJ2-7, with TRBD1 as a possible D gene (6 bases). The sequence was obtained from a woman older than 75 with acute or convalescent COVID-19. Specimen: peripheral blood. The CDR3 DNA is TGCGCCAGAAAGGACAGATTCTACGAGCAGTACTTC. Translation gives CARKDRFYEQYF. The variable domain in full, with the rest retrieved from reference TRBV5-1 and TRBJ2-7, is KAGVTQTPRYLIKTRGQQVTLSCSPISGHRSVSWYQQTPGQGLQFLFEYFSETQRNKGNFPGRFSGRQFSNSRSEMNVSTLELGDSALYLCARKDRFYEQYFGPGTRLTVT.